This TCR beta chain comes out of a study of shared clonotypes between healthy human individuals. Findings of the study overall: When naive CD4 clonotypes were compared across four donors, around 5% were shared. Enrolling few donors narrowed the genetic and exposure-history diversity that was represented.

The split of CD4+ cells yielded CD45RA+ naive and CD45RA-negative memory subsets. Repertoires were generated with immunoSEQ multiplex PCR, while TCRdb's copy carries only in-frame clones and drops some. The repertoire holds approximately 1.5 million clones, with approximately 98% as singletons. This clone has only one observation. Its antigen remains unidentified. The CDR3 spans 16 residues. CDR1 is SGDLS, CDR2 YYNGEE, per germline. V lost 2 bases to trimming and J lost 2 bases, with 13 bases between them. Sequencing was performed on naive CD4+ T cells sorted from blood. Noted subset: CD45RA+ positively selected. The chain joins TRBV9 to TRBJ2-2, with D maybe TRBD1 (6 bases). This clonotype originated in a man younger than 40 in good health. CDR3 in DNA: TGTGCCAGCAGCGTCCACGGGACACTAAACACCGGGGAGCTGTTTTTT. It codes for CASSVHGTLNTGELFF.